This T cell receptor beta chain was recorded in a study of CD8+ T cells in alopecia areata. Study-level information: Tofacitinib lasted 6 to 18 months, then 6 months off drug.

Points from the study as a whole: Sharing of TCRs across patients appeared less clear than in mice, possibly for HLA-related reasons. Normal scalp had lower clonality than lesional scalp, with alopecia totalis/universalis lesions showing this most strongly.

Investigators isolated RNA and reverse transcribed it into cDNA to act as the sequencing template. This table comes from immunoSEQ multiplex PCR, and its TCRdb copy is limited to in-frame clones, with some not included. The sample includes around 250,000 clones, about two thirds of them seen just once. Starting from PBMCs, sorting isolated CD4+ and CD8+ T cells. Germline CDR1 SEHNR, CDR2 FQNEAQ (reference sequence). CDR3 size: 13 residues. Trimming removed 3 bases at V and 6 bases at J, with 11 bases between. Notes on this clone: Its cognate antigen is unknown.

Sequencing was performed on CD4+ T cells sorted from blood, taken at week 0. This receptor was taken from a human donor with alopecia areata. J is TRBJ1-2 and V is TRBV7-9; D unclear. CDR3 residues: CASSFGLTDGYTF. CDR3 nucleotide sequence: TGTGCCAGCAGCTTTGGACTCACTGATGGCTACACCTTC.